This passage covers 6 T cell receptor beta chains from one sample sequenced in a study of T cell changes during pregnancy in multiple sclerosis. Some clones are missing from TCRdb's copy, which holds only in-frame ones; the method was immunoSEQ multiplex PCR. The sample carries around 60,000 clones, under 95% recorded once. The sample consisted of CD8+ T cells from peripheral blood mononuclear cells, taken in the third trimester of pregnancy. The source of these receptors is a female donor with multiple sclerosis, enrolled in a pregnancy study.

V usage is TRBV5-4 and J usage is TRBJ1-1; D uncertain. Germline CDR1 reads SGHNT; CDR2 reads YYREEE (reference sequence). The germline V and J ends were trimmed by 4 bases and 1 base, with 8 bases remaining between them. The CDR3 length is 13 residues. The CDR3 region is CASSPDWNTEAFF. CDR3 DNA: TGTGCCAGCAGCCCAGACTGGAACACTGAAGCTTTCTTT.

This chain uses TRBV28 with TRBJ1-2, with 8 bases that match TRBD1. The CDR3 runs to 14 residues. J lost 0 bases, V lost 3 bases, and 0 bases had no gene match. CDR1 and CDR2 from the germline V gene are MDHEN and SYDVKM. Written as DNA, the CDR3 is TGTGCCAGCAGTTTGGACAGGGCTAACTATGGCTACACCTTC. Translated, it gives CASSLDRANYGYTF.

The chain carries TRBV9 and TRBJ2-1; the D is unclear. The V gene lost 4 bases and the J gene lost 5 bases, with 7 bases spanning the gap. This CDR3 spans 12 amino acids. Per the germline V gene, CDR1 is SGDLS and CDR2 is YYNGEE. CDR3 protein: CASSSLNNEQFF. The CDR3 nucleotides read TGTGCCAGCAGCTCCTTAAACAATGAGCAGTTCTTC.

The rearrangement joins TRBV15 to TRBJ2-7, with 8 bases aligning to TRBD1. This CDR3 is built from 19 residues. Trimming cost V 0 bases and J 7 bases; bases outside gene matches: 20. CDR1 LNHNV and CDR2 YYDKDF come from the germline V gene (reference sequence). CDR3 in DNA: TGTGCCACCAGCAGAGATCGGAGGGACAGGAGCAGTACTACTGGGGAGCAGTACTTC. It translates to CATSRDRRDRSSTTGEQYF.

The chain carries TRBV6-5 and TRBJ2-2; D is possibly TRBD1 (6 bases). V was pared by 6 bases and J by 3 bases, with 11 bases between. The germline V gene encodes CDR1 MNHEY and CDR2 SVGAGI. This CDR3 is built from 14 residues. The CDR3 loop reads CASRRHRDTGELFF. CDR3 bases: TGTGCCAGCAGGCGACACAGGGACACCGGGGAGCTGTTTTTT.

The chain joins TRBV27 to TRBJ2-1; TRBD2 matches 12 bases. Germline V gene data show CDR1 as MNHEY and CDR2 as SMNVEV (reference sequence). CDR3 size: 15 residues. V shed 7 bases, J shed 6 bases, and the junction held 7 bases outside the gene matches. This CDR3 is CASMSSGGASNEQFF. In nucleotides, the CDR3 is TGTGCCAGCATGTCTAGCGGGGGGGCTTCCAATGAGCAGTTCTTC.